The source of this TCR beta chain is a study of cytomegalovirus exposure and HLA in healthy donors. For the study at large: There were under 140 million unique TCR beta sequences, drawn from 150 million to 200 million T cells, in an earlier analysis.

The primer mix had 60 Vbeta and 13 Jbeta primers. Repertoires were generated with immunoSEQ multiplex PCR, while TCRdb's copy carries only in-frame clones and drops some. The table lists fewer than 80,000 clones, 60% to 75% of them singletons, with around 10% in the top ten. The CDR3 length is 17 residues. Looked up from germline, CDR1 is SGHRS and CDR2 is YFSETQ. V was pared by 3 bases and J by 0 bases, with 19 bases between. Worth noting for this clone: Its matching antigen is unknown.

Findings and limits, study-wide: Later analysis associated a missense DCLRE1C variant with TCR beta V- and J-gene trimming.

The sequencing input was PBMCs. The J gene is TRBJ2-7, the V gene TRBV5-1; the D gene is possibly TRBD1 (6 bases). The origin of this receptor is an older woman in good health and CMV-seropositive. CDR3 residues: CASSSSPARGSSYEQYF. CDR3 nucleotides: TGCGCCAGCAGCTCGTCACCAGCAAGGGGGAGCTCCTACGAGCAGTACTTC.